This passage covers 5 T cell receptor beta chains from one sample sequenced in a study of blood T cell repertoires in COVID-19. Clones were read by immunoSEQ multiplex PCR, and TCRdb kept only the in-frame ones, dropping some. The repertoire holds under 250,000 clones, roughly 83% seen once, with 5% to 6% in the top ten. The sequenced sample was peripheral blood. Receptors were obtained from a woman aged 80 or over with COVID-19, enrolled during active disease.

The rearrangement links TRBV29-1 to TRBJ1-4; D is uncertain. Trimming shortened V by 5 bases and J by 8 bases, and 15 bases separated the two germline ends. This CDR3 has 13 amino acids. CDR1 is SQVTM and CDR2 is ANQGSEA in the germline V gene. The CDR3 DNA reads TGCAGCGTTCAAGGGAGCGAAGGAGAAAAACTGTTTTTT. Its protein product is CSVQGSEGEKLFF. Full variable domain (outside the CDR3, taken from reference TRBV29-1 and TRBJ1-4): SAVISQKPSRDICQRGTSLTIQCQVDSQVTMMFWYRQQPGQSLTLIATANQGSEATYESGFVIDKFPISRPNLTFSTLTVSNMSPEDSSIYLCSVQGSEGEKLFFGSGTQLSVL.

In its sample, this clone was seen a few times. The DNA for the CDR3 is TGTGCCAGCAGTGCACAGGGCTCCTACGAGCAGTACGTC. Protein product: CASSAQGSYEQYV. The chain combines TRBV2 with TRBJ2-7, with TRBD1 as a possible D gene (6 bases). CDR1 is SNHLY and CDR2 is FYNNEI in the germline V gene. V lost 4 bases, J lost 0 bases, and 7 bases lay in between. This CDR3 region has 13 residues.

This chain uses TRBV6-2 or TRBV6-3 with TRBJ2-4, with 14 nucleotides matching TRBD2. V lost 3 bases and J lost 5; bases outside the gene matches: 12. This CDR3 comprises 19 residues. Germline V gives CDR1 MNHEY, CDR2 SVGEGT. The CDR3 spells CASSYPGLAGGRYQNIQYF. The CDR3 region has the DNA TGTGCCAGCAGTTATCCCGGACTAGCGGGGGGCCGATACCAAAACATTCAGTACTTC.

To note about this clone: The sample carries other DNA sequences with the same CDR3. The chain combines TRBV5-1 with TRBJ1-1; 9 positions match TRBD1. V lost 0 bases to trimming and J lost 8 bases; unmatched junction nucleotides: 5. CDR1 and CDR2 (germline): SGHRS, YFSETQ. The CDR3 totals 14 residues. The CDR3, as DNA: TGCGCCAGCAGCTTGGAGGGACAGGGTTTGGAAGCTTTCTTT. Its protein is CASSLEGQGLEAFF.

The rearrangement uses TRBV28 and TRBJ1-3; D may be TRBD1 (6 bases). The germline V and J ends were trimmed by 6 bases and 0 bases, with 9 bases remaining between them. From germline, CDR1 is MDHEN and CDR2 SYDVKM. This CDR3 region has 14 residues. CDR3 sequence (DNA): TGTGCCAGCAGAGGACAGATCTCTGGAAACACCATATATTTT. Translation gives CASRGQISGNTIYF.